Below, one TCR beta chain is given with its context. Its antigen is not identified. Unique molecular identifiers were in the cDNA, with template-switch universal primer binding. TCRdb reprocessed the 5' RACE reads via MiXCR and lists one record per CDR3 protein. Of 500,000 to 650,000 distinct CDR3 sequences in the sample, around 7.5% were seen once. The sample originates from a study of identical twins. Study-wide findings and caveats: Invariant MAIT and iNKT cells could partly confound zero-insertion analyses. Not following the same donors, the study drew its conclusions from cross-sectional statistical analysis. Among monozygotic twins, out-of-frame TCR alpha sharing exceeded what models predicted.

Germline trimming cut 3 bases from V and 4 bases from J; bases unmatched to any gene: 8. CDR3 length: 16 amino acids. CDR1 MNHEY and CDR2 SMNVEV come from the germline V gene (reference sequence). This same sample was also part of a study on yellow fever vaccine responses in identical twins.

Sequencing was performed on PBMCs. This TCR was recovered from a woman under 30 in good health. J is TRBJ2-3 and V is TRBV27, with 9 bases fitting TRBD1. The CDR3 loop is CASSLHSRQGADTQYF. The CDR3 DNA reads TGTGCCAGCAGTTTGCATTCAAGACAGGGGGCAGATACGCAGTATTTT.